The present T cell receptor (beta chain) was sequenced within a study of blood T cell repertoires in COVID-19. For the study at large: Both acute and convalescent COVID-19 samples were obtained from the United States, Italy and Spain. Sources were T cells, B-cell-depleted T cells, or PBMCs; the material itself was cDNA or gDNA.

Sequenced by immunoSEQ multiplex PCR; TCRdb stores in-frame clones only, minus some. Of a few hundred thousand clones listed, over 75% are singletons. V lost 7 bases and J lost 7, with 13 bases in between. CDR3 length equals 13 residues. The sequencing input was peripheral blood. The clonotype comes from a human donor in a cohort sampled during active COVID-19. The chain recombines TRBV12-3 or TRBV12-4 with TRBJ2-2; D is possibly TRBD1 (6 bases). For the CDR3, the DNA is TGTGCCAGCACCCTCAGGGGCGGCGGGGAGCTGTTTTTT. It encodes CASTLRGGGELFF.